This T cell receptor beta chain was sequenced in a study of T cell changes during pregnancy in multiple sclerosis. The table came from immunoSEQ multiplex PCR; TCRdb's copy has only in-frame clones and leaves some out. The sample yields more than 70,000 clones, roughly 91% seen once. Sample: peripheral blood, taken after pregnancy. The sequence derives from a female donor in good health, enrolled as a control in a pregnancy study.

The CDR3 region has the DNA TGTGCCAGCAGCCATACAGGGGGGGGCTATGGCTACACCTTC. Protein sequence: CASSHTGGGYGYTF. This sequence joins TRBV9 and TRBJ1-2; 8 bases map to TRBD1. Germline V gives CDR1 SGDLS, CDR2 YYNGEE. The length of the CDR3 is 14 residues. With V trimmed by 4 bases and J by 4 bases, 6 bases remained unmatched.